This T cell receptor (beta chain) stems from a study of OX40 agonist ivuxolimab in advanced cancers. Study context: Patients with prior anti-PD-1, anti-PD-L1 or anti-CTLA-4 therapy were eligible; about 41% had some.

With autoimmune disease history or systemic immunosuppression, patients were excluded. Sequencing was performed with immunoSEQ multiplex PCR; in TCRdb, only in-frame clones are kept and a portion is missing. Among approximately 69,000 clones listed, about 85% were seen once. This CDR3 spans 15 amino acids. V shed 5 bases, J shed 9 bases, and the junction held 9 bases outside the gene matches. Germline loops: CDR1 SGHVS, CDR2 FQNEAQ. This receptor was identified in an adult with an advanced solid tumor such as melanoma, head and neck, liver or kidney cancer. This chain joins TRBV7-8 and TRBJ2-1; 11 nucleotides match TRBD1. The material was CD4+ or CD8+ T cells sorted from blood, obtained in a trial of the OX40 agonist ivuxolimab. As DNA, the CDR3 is TGTGCCAGCAGCCCCGGACAGGGGGCTTTGGGTGAGCAGTTCTTC. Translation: CASSPGQGALGEQFF.